A selection of T cell receptor beta chains follows, all from one sample in a study of control samples from healthy donors and cancer patients. Sequencing was performed with immunoSEQ multiplex PCR; in TCRdb, only in-frame clones are kept and a portion is missing. Seen here are about 180,000 clones, 85% to 90% observed once, and the top ten hold over 1.1%. Specimen: blood. The receptors were gathered from a woman in her 50s in good health. Both conserved end residues are part of each CDR3. A D gene is named only where the DNA matches it firmly. Size is omitted from some rows. Given values are once, few, many or a class for expanded clones.

cdr3_nt: TGTGCCAGCAGCGTAGGTCGGGGGGGCCGGGAGACCCAGTACTTC; cdr3_aa: CASSVGRGGRETQYF; clone_size: .; d_call: TRBD2; j_call: TRBJ2-5; v_call: TRBV9
cdr3_nt: TGTGCCAGCGGATTGACAGGGGGCGCTGGCTACACCTTC; cdr3_aa: CASGLTGGAGYTF; clone_size: .; d_call: TRBD1; j_call: TRBJ1-2; v_call: TRBV28
cdr3_nt: TGTGCCAGCAGCTTGCGCGGGGAAGAGACCCAGTACTTC; cdr3_aa: CASSLRGEETQYF; clone_size: .; d_call: .; j_call: TRBJ2-5; v_call: TRBV5-8
cdr3_nt: TGCGCCAGCAGCTTTTCCCGGGATGAAAAACTGTTTTTT; cdr3_aa: CASSFSRDEKLFF; clone_size: .; d_call: .; j_call: TRBJ1-4; v_call: TRBV5-1
cdr3_nt: TGTGCCAGCAGCCCTGGGGCGAACACTGAAGCTTTCTTT; cdr3_aa: CASSPGANTEAFF; clone_size: .; d_call: .; j_call: TRBJ1-1; v_call: TRBV3-1/TRBV3-2
cdr3_nt: TGTGCCAGTAGTATTACACAGGGGTCCACCTATGGCTACACCTTC; cdr3_aa: CASSITQGSTYGYTF; clone_size: .; d_call: TRBD1; j_call: TRBJ1-2; v_call: TRBV19
cdr3_nt: TGTGCCAGCAGCGCGGGGGGACAGGATGAAAAACTGTTTTTT; cdr3_aa: CASSAGGQDEKLFF; clone_size: .; d_call: TRBD1; j_call: TRBJ1-4; v_call: TRBV9
cdr3_nt: TGCGCCAGCAGCTTGGCCAGGGGGAGGGGAAATTCACCCCTCCACTTT; cdr3_aa: CASSLARGRGNSPLHF; clone_size: .; d_call: TRBD1; j_call: TRBJ1-6; v_call: TRBV5-1
cdr3_nt: TGTGCCAGCTCCCGGACAGGGGAGGGCTATGGCTACACCTTC; cdr3_aa: CASSRTGEGYGYTF; clone_size: once; d_call: TRBD1; j_call: TRBJ1-2; v_call: TRBV18
cdr3_nt: TGTGCCAGCTCACCAACGGGGTTCTCCTACGAGCAGTACTTC; cdr3_aa: CASSPTGFSYEQYF; clone_size: .; d_call: .; j_call: TRBJ2-7; v_call: TRBV18
cdr3_nt: TGTGCCAGCGCTGGGACCGAGCAGTTCTTC; cdr3_aa: CASAGTEQFF; clone_size: .; d_call: .; j_call: TRBJ2-1; v_call: TRBV9
cdr3_nt: TGTGCCAGCATGGGCGACTCCTATAATTCACCCCTCCACTTT; cdr3_aa: CASMGDSYNSPLHF; clone_size: .; d_call: .; j_call: TRBJ1-6; v_call: TRBV27
cdr3_nt: TGTGCCAGCAGCCAACCAGGCGGGGACAGGGCAAACTATGGCTACACCTTC; cdr3_aa: CASSQPGGDRANYGYTF; clone_size: .; d_call: TRBD1; j_call: TRBJ1-2; v_call: TRBV3-1/TRBV3-2
cdr3_nt: TGTGCCAGCACCCCACCGGGACTAGCCAAAAACATTCAGTACTTC; cdr3_aa: CASTPPGLAKNIQYF; clone_size: .; d_call: .; j_call: TRBJ2-4; v_call: TRBV7-2
cdr3_nt: TGTGCCAGCAGCTTGTATGGGGATACGCAGTATTTT; cdr3_aa: CASSLYGDTQYF; clone_size: .; d_call: .; j_call: TRBJ2-3; v_call: TRBV5-6
cdr3_nt: TGTGCCAGCAGTCCCAGGGCTCCAACTAATGAAAAACTGTTTTTT; cdr3_aa: CASSPRAPTNEKLFF; clone_size: few; d_call: .; j_call: TRBJ1-4; v_call: TRBV6-6
cdr3_nt: TGTGCCAGCTCACCTGGACAGGGCTTCTCTGGGGCCAACGTCCTGACTTTC; cdr3_aa: CASSPGQGFSGANVLTF; clone_size: once; d_call: TRBD1; j_call: TRBJ2-6; v_call: TRBV18
cdr3_nt: TGTGCCTGGAGTACGGTGGCTCCTAATGAAAAACTGTTTTTT; cdr3_aa: CAWSTVAPNEKLFF; clone_size: .; d_call: .; j_call: TRBJ1-4; v_call: TRBV30